These T cell receptor beta chains were read from a single sample in a study of OX40 agonist ivuxolimab in advanced cancers. The repertoire was sequenced with immunoSEQ multiplex PCR; TCRdb's copy has only in-frame clones and lacks some. The sample shows nearly 80,000 clones, around 94% of them seen only once. Sequencing used CD4+ or CD8+ T cells sorted from blood, obtained in a trial of the OX40 agonist ivuxolimab. These TCRs come from an adult with an advanced solid tumor such as melanoma, head and neck, liver or kidney cancer. Both conserved end residues are part of each CDR3. A D gene is named only where the DNA matches it firmly. Part of the rows lack a size; the others show once, few, many or a class for expanded clones.

TGTGCCAGCAGTCCCTCTAGCGGGACGGTACAGTTCTTC	CASSPSSGTVQFF	TRBV27	TRBJ2-1	TRBD2	-
TGTGCCAGTAGAGAGACAGCCTATTGGGACGAGCAGTACTTC	CASRETAYWDEQYF	TRBV19	TRBJ2-7	-	-
TGTGCCAGCAGTTTATCTTGGGACTACCTAGGGACCGGGGAGCTGTTTTTT	CASSLSWDYLGTGELFF	TRBV27	TRBJ2-2	TRBD2	-
TGCAGCGTTGATGAAGACAGGCCATATGGCTACACCTTC	CSVDEDRPYGYTF	TRBV29-1	TRBJ1-2	-	once
TGTGCCAGCAGGTGGTGGGGGAATTCACCCCTCCACTTT	CASRWWGNSPLHF	TRBV28	TRBJ1-6	-	-
TGTGCCAGCAGGGAGAGGTATGAGCAGTTCTTC	CASRERYEQFF	TRBV6-1	TRBJ2-1	-	-
TGTGCCAGTAGTATCCGGGGACAGGGGGGAAATGAGCAGTTCTTC	CASSIRGQGGNEQFF	TRBV19	TRBJ2-1	TRBD1	-
TGTGCCAGTAGTATGCGCGGGGTAGCGGAGCCCACAGATACGCAGTATTTT	CASSMRGVAEPTDTQYF	TRBV19	TRBJ2-3	-	-
TGTGCCAGCAGCTTAGATTTGATAGGGGATAACTATGGCTACACCTTC	CASSLDLIGDNYGYTF	TRBV7-9	TRBJ1-2	-	-
TGTGCCAGTCGACAGGAAAATGAGCAGTTCTTC	CASRQENEQFF	TRBV19	TRBJ2-1	-	-
TGTGCCAGCAGCCCACGGGGAGGGGGCTACGAGCAGTACTTC	CASSPRGGGYEQYF	TRBV9	TRBJ2-7	-	-
TGTGCCAGCAGTGAAGGGCCCCCAGGGGGTCAGCCCCAGCATTTT	CASSEGPPGGQPQHF	TRBV6-1	TRBJ1-5	TRBD1	-
TGTGCCAGCAGCTTGGGGGATTTGAACACTGAAGCTTTCTTT	CASSLGDLNTEAFF	TRBV7-3	TRBJ1-1	-	-
TGTGCCAGCAGCCAAGAATCAGGCATGAGAGAGCAGTACTTC	CASSQESGMREQYF	TRBV14	TRBJ2-7	-	-
TGTGCCAGCAGTTTAAAGGCTTACCGCACAGATACGCAGTATTTT	CASSLKAYRTDTQYF	TRBV28	TRBJ2-3	-	once
TGCAGCGTTGAAACAACTAGCGGGCCCACAGATACGCAGTATTTT	CSVETTSGPTDTQYF	TRBV29-1	TRBJ2-3	TRBD2	-
TGTGCCAGCAGCTTGGAACAGGAGGAGGAGACCCAGTACTTC	CASSLEQEEETQYF	TRBV5-4	TRBJ2-5	-	-
TGCAGCGTTGAATCTGGGGATCTGGGAGAGACCCAGTACTTC	CSVESGDLGETQYF	TRBV29-1	TRBJ2-5	-	-
TGTGCCAGCAGCCCCGGCAGGGGAATCACCGGGGAGCTGTTTTTT	CASSPGRGITGELFF	TRBV7-8	TRBJ2-2	-	-
TGTGCCTGGAGTCAAGACAGGATCCAGCCCCAGCATTTT	CAWSQDRIQPQHF	TRBV30	TRBJ1-5	-	few
TGTGCCAGCGCCTTCGGGGGCCAGCCCCAGCATTTT	CASAFGGQPQHF	TRBV7-8	TRBJ1-5	-	-
TGTGCCAGCAGCCATCAAGCGGAGACCCAGTACTTC	CASSHQAETQYF	TRBV7-6	TRBJ2-5	-	few
TGTGCCAGCAGCCCGGGGACTAGCGGGAGCTACGAGCAGTACTTC	CASSPGTSGSYEQYF	TRBV7-9	TRBJ2-7	TRBD2	-
TGTGCCAGCAGCAACCTGACAGTGAACACTGAAGCTTTCTTT	CASSNLTVNTEAFF	TRBV5-4	TRBJ1-1	-	-
TGCAGCGGTGGGGGGAATGAGCAGTTCTTC	CSGGGNEQFF	TRBV29-1	TRBJ2-1	-	many
TGTGCCAGTAGTTTTGTCAATGAGCAGTTCTTC	CASSFVNEQFF	TRBV19	TRBJ2-1	-	once
TGTGCCAGCAGCTTTACCCTAGCGGGGGATTACGAGCAGTACTTC	CASSFTLAGDYEQYF	TRBV5-4	TRBJ2-7	TRBD2	-
TGTGCCAGCAGTCCCACCCCGACAGGGTGGGACGGGGAGCTGTTTTTT	CASSPTPTGWDGELFF	TRBV27	TRBJ2-2	TRBD1	-
TGTGCCAGCAGGGCAGAGGGCTATCACGAGCAGTACTTC	CASRAEGYHEQYF	TRBV27	TRBJ2-7	-	-
TGTGCCAGCAGTTCTCTATATGGCGGGAGCGGGTCTAGAGGGTCCTACAATGAGCAGTTCTTC	CASSSLYGGSGSRGSYNEQFF	TRBV27	TRBJ2-1	TRBD2	-
TGTGCCAGTAGTAGCATGAACACTGAAGCTTTCTTT	CASSSMNTEAFF	TRBV19	TRBJ1-1	-	-
TGTGCCAGCAGTTTAGACAGGGATCAAGATACGCAGTATTTT	CASSLDRDQDTQYF	TRBV27	TRBJ2-3	TRBD1	once
TGTGCCAGGTCAGGGGGCACTGGTCAGCCCCAGCATTTT	CARSGGTGQPQHF	TRBV5-3	TRBJ1-5	TRBD1	-
TGTGCCATCAGTGAGTCTGGGGACAGGCTATTGGGCTACACCTTC	CAISESGDRLLGYTF	TRBV10-3	TRBJ1-2	TRBD1	-
TGTGCCAGCAGCCGTTCGACCCACAATGAGCAGTTCTTC	CASSRSTHNEQFF	TRBV7-8	TRBJ2-1	-	-
TGTGCCAGCAGCCCCTCCGTGACTACTGGGAGTCAGTACTTC	CASSPSVTTGSQYF	TRBV7-9	TRBJ2-4	-	once
TGTGCCAGCAGCTTAGGATACAGGGGGTTGGAGACCCAGTACTTC	CASSLGYRGLETQYF	TRBV7-9	TRBJ2-5	TRBD1	-
TGTGCCAGCAGCGTGGGGGGACTAGCGTTTGACGAGCAGTACTTC	CASSVGGLAFDEQYF	TRBV9	TRBJ2-7	TRBD2	-
TGTGCCAGCAGTCAGCCTTGGGACAACTACGAGCAGTACTTC	CASSQPWDNYEQYF	TRBV6-1	TRBJ2-7	-	-
TGTGCCAGCAGCGTAAGCCCGACAGTAGAGTACAATGAGCAGTTCTTC	CASSVSPTVEYNEQFF	TRBV9	TRBJ2-1	-	-